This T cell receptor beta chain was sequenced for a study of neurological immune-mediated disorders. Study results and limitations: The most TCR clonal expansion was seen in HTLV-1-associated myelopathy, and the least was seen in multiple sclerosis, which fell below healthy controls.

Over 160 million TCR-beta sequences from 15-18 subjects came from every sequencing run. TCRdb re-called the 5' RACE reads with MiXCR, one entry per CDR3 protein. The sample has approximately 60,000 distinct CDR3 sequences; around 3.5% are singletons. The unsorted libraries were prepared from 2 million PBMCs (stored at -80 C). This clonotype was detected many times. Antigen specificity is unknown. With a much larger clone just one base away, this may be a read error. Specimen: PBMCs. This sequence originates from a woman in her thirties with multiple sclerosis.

As DNA, the CDR3 is TGCAGTGCCAGACAGGGAAAGGTTGAAAAACTGTTTTTT. Its translation: CSARQGKVEKLFF. The rearrangement joins TRBV20-1 to TRBJ1-4; TRBD1 aligns across 7 bases. Germline V lookup: CDR1 DFQATT, CDR2 SNEGSKA (reference sequence). The CDR3 is 13 amino acids. V was clipped by 6 bases and J by 7 bases; unmatched bases: 8.